This note documents a single T cell receptor (beta chain) sequence. Its antigen is still unknown. These data belong to a study of cytomegalovirus exposure and HLA in healthy donors. The germline V and J ends were trimmed by 4 bases and 2 bases, with 8 bases remaining between them. This CDR3 is 14 amino acids long. CDR1 is MNHNY, CDR2 SVGAGI, per germline (reference sequence). Study findings and constraints: In vitro data verified a few CMV-associated chains as specific for CMV antigens. According to a later analysis, TCR clusters from the first cohort tended to co-occur in the 100 to 150 validation repertoires. Accounts indicate the classifier identified cytomegalovirus status with strong specificity and sensitivity.

This table comes from immunoSEQ multiplex PCR, and its TCRdb copy is limited to in-frame clones, with some not included. The sample lists some 130,000 clones; 70% to 85% were seen once. The donors were part of the approximately 120-subject validation cohort, which stood apart from the roughly 700-subject first cohort. This chain links TRBV6-6 with TRBJ2-2; D uncertain. Sequenced sample: PBMCs. This clonotype was obtained from a man aged 25-45 years in good health and CMV-seropositive. For the CDR3, the DNA is TGTGCCAGCAGTTTGGGCATAAACACCGGGGAGCTGTTTTTT. It is translated as CASSLGINTGELFF.